Presented here are 16 T cell receptor beta chains from one specimen sequenced in a study of CD8 T cells in Susac syndrome. RNA in amounts of roughly 0.5 to 1 ug was reverse transcribed with random hexamers. TCRdb recomputed calls from the immunoSEQ multiplex PCR reads with MiXCR, one row per CDR3 protein. Of 77,000 or so distinct CDR3 sequences in the sample, roughly 91% were seen once. Sequencing used CD4+ T cells from PBMCs. Receptor source: a human donor with Susac syndrome.

This chain links TRBV12-3 or TRBV12-4 with TRBJ2-3; 10 bases are shared with TRBD2. This CDR3 is 15 amino acids long. V shed 6 bases and J 3 bases; nucleotides not matched to a gene: 6. CDR3 DNA: TGTGCCAGCAGGTCAGCGGGGGGGCGAACAGATACGCAGTATTTT. Its protein is CASRSAGGRTDTQYF.

The chain uses TRBV7-2 and TRBJ1-1; D is unclear. The CDR3 extends over 15 amino acids. CDR1 is SGHTA and CDR2 is FQGNSA in the germline V gene. Trimming left V 5 bases short and J 0 bases short, with 13 bases between. CDR3 residues: CASSKKNMVNTEAFF. As DNA, the CDR3 is TGTGCCAGCAGCAAAAAGAACATGGTGAACACTGAAGCTTTCTTT.

The chain couples TRBV28 to TRBJ2-7; D is unclear. The CDR3 loop spans 13 amino acids. The V and J ends lost 4 bases and 3 bases respectively, with 10 bases between them. Germline-derived CDR1 and CDR2 are MDHEN and SYDVKM. The CDR3 sequence: CASSYPPRYEQYF. The CDR3 DNA reads as TGTGCCAGCAGTTACCCCCCGCGCTACGAGCAGTACTTC.

This chain joins TRBV30 and TRBJ2-6; maybe TRBD2 (7 bases). Between the trimmed V and J ends, which lost 7 bases and 3 bases, there was a span of 13 bases. The CDR3 totals 14 residues. CDR1 and CDR2 (germline): GTSNPN, SVGIG (reference sequence). CDR3 coding DNA: TGTGCCTTGCAGGGGAGGGTTGGGGCCAACGTCCTGACTTTC. Protein: CALQGRVGANVLTF.

The rearrangement joins TRBV28 to TRBJ1-2, with D possibly being TRBD1 (6 bases). V gave up 3 bases and J gave up 7 bases, with 12 bases separating them. This CDR3 has 13 amino acids. Per the germline V gene, CDR1 is MDHEN and CDR2 is SYDVKM. The CDR3 region has the DNA TGTGCCAGCAGTTTGTGGGGGGCGCTTGGCTACACCTTC. This encodes CASSLWGALGYTF.

The gene calls are TRBV20-1 and TRBJ1-2, with a tentative D call TRBD1 (6 bases). This CDR3 region has 14 residues. Trimming shortened V by 5 bases and J by 1 base, and 14 bases separated the two germline ends. Per germline, CDR1 DFQATT and CDR2 SNEGSKA (reference sequence). This CDR3 reads CSAPGQLHNYGYTF. The CDR3 DNA sequence: TGCAGTGCTCCCGGACAGCTTCATAACTATGGCTACACCTTC.

V usage is TRBV2 and J usage is TRBJ2-7, with D possibly TRBD1 on 5 matching bases. This CDR3 has 15 residues. Trimming pared 6 bases from V and 6 bases from J, leaving 21 bases between. Germline CDR1 SNHLY, CDR2 FYNNEI. CDR3 bases: TGTGCCAGCAGCGGTGACAGAGCCAAGCGTAGCGAGCAGTACTTC. Its translation is CASSGDRAKRSEQYF. Based on the CDR3 plus reference TRBV2 and TRBJ2-7, the full variable domain is EPEVTQTPSHQVTQMGQEVILRCVPISNHLYFYWYRQILGQKVEFLVSFYNNEISEKSEIFDDQFSVERPDGSNFTLKIRSTKLEDSAMYFCASSGDRAKRSEQYFGPGTRLTVT.

This clonotype has a handful of counts. This chain connects TRBV6-5 to TRBJ1-1, with 8 bases identical to TRBD1. After removal of 2 bases from V and 11 bases from J, the junction contained 4 bases not matched to a gene. This CDR3 region has 12 residues. In germline, CDR1 is MNHEY, CDR2 SVGAGI. The CDR3: CASSYGTGYAFF. The CDR3 DNA reads as TGTGCCAGCAGTTACGGGACAGGATACGCTTTCTTT.

The chain recombines TRBV12-3 or TRBV12-4 with TRBJ2-3; 13 positions match TRBD2. V gave up 6 bases and J gave up 4 bases; unmatched junction bases: 4. This CDR3 is 15 amino acids long. The CDR3 DNA reads as TGTGCCAGCAGCGAGGGGACTAGCGGGGCAGATACGCAGTATTTT. It encodes CASSEGTSGADTQYF.

This chain connects TRBV7-9 to TRBJ2-6, with 9 nucleotides matching TRBD2. The CDR3 consists of 18 residues. CDR1 is SEHNR and CDR2 is FQNEAQ in the germline V gene (reference sequence). Trimming cost V 5 bases and J 0 bases; bases outside gene matches: 8. CDR3 nucleotide sequence: TGTGCCAGCAGCCCCGTAGCGGGGGCTTCCTCTGGGGCCAACGTCCTGACTTTC. It specifies CASSPVAGASSGANVLTF.

This chain uses TRBV29-1 with TRBJ1-1, with TRBD1 as a possible D gene (5 bases). The CDR3 contains 10 residues. Trimming pared 6 bases from V and 7 bases from J, leaving 9 bases between. From germline, CDR1 is SQVTM and CDR2 ANQGSEA. CDR3 region: CSVVQVEAFF. The CDR3 DNA sequence: TGCAGCGTCGTACAGGTTGAAGCTTTCTTT.

The chain links TRBV20-1 to TRBJ2-5; the match to TRBD2 covers 12 bases. In germline, CDR1 is DFQATT, CDR2 SNEGSKA (reference sequence). J gave up 0 bases and V 2 bases, and 7 bases lay outside the gene matches. CDR3 length: 17 residues. Here the CDR3 DNA reads TGCAGTGCTAGAAATCCCTCTAGCGGGAGGGACCAAGAGACCCAGTACTTC. Amino acids: CSARNPSSGRDQETQYF.

The chain is built from TRBV29-1 and TRBJ1-2; 8 bases agree with TRBD1. Per germline, CDR1 SQVTM and CDR2 ANQGSEA. The CDR3 contains 12 residues. V was pared by 8 bases and J by 2 bases, with 4 bases of the junction left unmatched. The CDR3: CSTGTGNYGYTF. The DNA of the CDR3 is TGCAGCACCGGGACAGGCAACTATGGCTACACCTTC.

The gene calls are TRBV29-1 and TRBJ2-5; TRBD1 matches at 7 bases. The CDR3 covers 15 residues. Trimming took 6 bases from V and 1 from J; bases not matched to a gene: 11. Germline V gene data show CDR1 as SQVTM and CDR2 as ANQGSEA. CDR3 sequence (DNA): TGCAGCGTCCCGGACAGGCACCGACCCCAAGAGACCCAGTACTTC. Protein product: CSVPDRHRPQETQYF.

V and J are TRBV4-2 and TRBJ2-1, with D possibly being TRBD1 (6 bases). Germline loops: CDR1 LGHNA, CDR2 YNFKEQ. The CDR3 loop spans 14 amino acids. V was pared by 4 bases and J by 3 bases, with 10 bases between. The CDR3 region has the DNA TGTGCCAGCAGCCGTATACAGGGCTACAATGAGCAGTTCTTC. Translated, it gives CASSRIQGYNEQFF.

In its sample, this clonotype was seen a few times. This chain connects TRBV2 to TRBJ1-1; D gene ambiguous. Germline-derived CDR1 and CDR2 are SNHLY and FYNNEI. This CDR3 spans 14 amino acids. Trimming removed 4 bases from V and 1 base from J, with 10 bases in between. The CDR3, as DNA: TGTGCCAGCAGTGTGATTGAACAGAACACTGAAGCTTTCTTT. Protein product: CASSVIEQNTEAFF.